This T cell receptor beta chain came from a study of T-cell memory formation after mild COVID-19. Study-wide context: Clusters were largely donor specific.

Constant-segment primers and 5'RACE yielded cDNA libraries for TCR alpha and TCR beta, each carrying sample barcodes and UMIs. Using its own MiXCR run on the 5' RACE reads, TCRdb lists one record per CDR3 protein. The sample records under 200,000 distinct CDR3 sequences, 25% to 40% being singletons. Points on this clonotype: What it recognizes is unknown.

Findings and limits, study-wide: Chiefly within CM and EM were the contracting CD4+ clones; CD8+ ones were within EMRA. A subset of responding clones appeared in pre-infection memory, suggesting cross-reactive memory joined.

The sequence was collected from an adult woman who had mild COVID-19 (a few samples of this study predate the infection). Cell type and time point are not known. The material sequenced was PBMCs or a T cell subset sorted from them (not recorded which).

The CDR3 reads CATRRPGQGSTEAFF. The CDR3, as DNA: TGTGCCACCAGGAGACCGGGACAGGGGTCCACTGAAGCTTTCTTT. The J gene is TRBJ1-1, the V gene TRBV15; 10 bases agree with TRBD1. CDR1 LNHNV and CDR2 YYDKDF come from the germline V gene (reference sequence). J was trimmed by 4 bases and V by 6 bases; bases with no gene match: 8. CDR3 length: 15 amino acids.